What follows describes a single TCR beta chain. The record originates from a study of cytomegalovirus exposure and HLA in healthy donors. Among the donors, all were healthy bone marrow donors. PCR amplification relied on 60 Vbeta primers (plus 13 Jbeta primers). Libraries were prepared by immunoSEQ multiplex PCR; TCRdb keeps only in-frame clonotypes and omits some of them. Here the sample spans about 100,000 clones, around 85% being singletons. The ends lost 1 base at V and 4 bases at J; junction bases unmatched: 5. CDR3 length: 16 amino acids. Germline values: CDR1 MGHRA, CDR2 YSYEKL. This receptor was obtained from a young man in good health and CMV-seronegative. The rearrangement joins TRBV4-1 to TRBJ2-2; TRBD1 matches 8 bases. What was sequenced was PBMCs. The CDR3: CASSQVTGGSTGELFF. The CDR3 region has the DNA TGCGCCAGCAGCCAAGTTACAGGGGGGAGCACCGGGGAGCTGTTTTTT.